A single sample gave rise to the 2 T cell receptor beta chains below, sequenced in a study of T-cell reconstitution after alpha-beta-depleted transplantation in children. For TCRbeta, the library was prepared with unique molecular identifiers. Via MiXCR, TCRdb re-called the PCR reads, giving one row per CDR3 protein. In the table there are 360,000 or so distinct CDR3 sequences, over 20% of which are singletons. The material was PBMCs from the stem cell graft donor, obtained from the stem cell graft. The origin of the receptors is a human donor who donated a stem cell graft to a child with acute myeloid leukemia.

This clonotype showed up just a few times. The chain has TRBV18 and TRBJ2-1; D might be TRBD1 or TRBD2, each matching 5 bases. The CDR3 covers 13 residues. The germline gives CDR1 KGHSH, CDR2 LQKENI. V shed 1 base and J shed 5 bases, with 6 bases lying between them. The CDR3 is CASSPRGNNEQFF. The CDR3 coding sequence is TGTGCCAGCTCACCACGGGGGAACAATGAGCAGTTCTTC.

This clonotype was detected ten times or more. V gene TRBV6-1 combines with J gene TRBJ1-5; D perhaps matches TRBD1 (6 bases). The V end was cut by 5 bases, the J end by 0 bases, with 14 bases between. Germline CDR1 is MNHNS and CDR2 is SASEGT. The CDR3 runs to 16 residues. The CDR3 nucleotides are TGTGCCAGCAGTCCCCGGACAGCACATAGCAATCAGCCCCAGCATTTT. The encoded protein is CASSPRTAHSNQPQHF.